This T cell receptor (beta chain) was documented in a study of radiotherapy plus CTLA-4 blockade in lung cancer. Across the whole study: Disease control was achieved by less than 40% of patients, and objective responses by 15% to 20%.

Study-level points and caveats: TCR clones originating in tumors grew in number in blood after radiotherapy plus ipilimumab. Response was reportedly best predicted by early blood T cell clone dynamics, with interferon-beta.

Receiving focal radiation plus CTLA-4 blockade with ipilimumab were patients who had chemo-refractory metastatic non-small-cell lung cancer. Deletions cut 1 base from V and 3 bases from J, with 10 bases between. Germline V gene sequence: CDR1 LGHNA, CDR2 YNFKEQ. The CDR3 has 15 residues. Regarding this clone: Its specificity is unknown.

TCRdb keeps only in-frame clones here, not all; method: immunoSEQ multiplex PCR. This sample has about 88,000 clones, with about 78% found just once. Sequencing was performed on peripheral blood, taken from a patient treated with radiotherapy plus ipilimumab. The receptor was isolated from a human donor with non-small cell lung cancer that progressed on radiotherapy plus ipilimumab. The chain combines TRBV4-2 with TRBJ2-1; D is ambiguous. CDR3 in DNA: TGTGCCAGCAGCCAAGGGGCTAACTACTACAATGAGCAGTTCTTC. This codes for CASSQGANYYNEQFF.